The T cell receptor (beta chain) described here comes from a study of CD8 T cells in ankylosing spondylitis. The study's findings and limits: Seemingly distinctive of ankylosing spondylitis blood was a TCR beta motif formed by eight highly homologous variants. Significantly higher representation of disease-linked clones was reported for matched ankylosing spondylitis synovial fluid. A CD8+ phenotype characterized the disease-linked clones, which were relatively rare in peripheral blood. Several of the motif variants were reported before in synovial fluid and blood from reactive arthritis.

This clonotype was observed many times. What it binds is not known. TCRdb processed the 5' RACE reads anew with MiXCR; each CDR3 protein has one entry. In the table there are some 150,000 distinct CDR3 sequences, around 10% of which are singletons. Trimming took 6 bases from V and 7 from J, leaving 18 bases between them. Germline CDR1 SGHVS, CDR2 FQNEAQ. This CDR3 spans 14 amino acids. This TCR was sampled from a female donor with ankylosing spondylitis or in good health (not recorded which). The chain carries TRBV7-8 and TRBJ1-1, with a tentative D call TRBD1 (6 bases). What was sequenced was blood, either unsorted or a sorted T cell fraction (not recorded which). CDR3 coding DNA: TGTGCCAGCAGTAGCGACAGGAGAACAGGTGAAGCTTTCTTT. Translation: CASSSDRRTGEAFF.